A single sample gave rise to the 32 T cell receptor beta chains below, sequenced in a study of control samples from healthy donors and cancer patients. TCRdb's copy holds only in-frame clones and misses some; the assay was immunoSEQ multiplex PCR. The sample includes some 120,000 clones, over 75% of them seen just once. The sample was PBMCs. These receptors were obtained from a woman between 50 and 59 years old with colorectal cancer.

The rearrangement links TRBV3-1 (or the pseudogene TRBV3-2) to TRBJ2-1; 11 bases fit TRBD1. Germline lookup yields CDR1 LGHDT and CDR2 YNNKEL (reference sequence). V lost 4 bases to trimming and J lost 6 bases; unmatched junction nucleotides: 8. The CDR3 contains 16 residues. CDR3: CASSRGFGQGANEQFF. CDR3 sequence (DNA): TGTGCCAGCAGCCGAGGATTTGGACAGGGGGCCAATGAGCAGTTCTTC.

In its sample, this clone was seen once. The rearrangement joins TRBV14 to TRBJ2-7; D is undetermined. Germline CDR1 and CDR2: SGHDN and FVKESK. V was pared by 1 base and J by 1 base, with 8 bases between. This CDR3 spans 14 amino acids. The CDR3 DNA reads TGTGCCAGCAGCCAAGGCCGGCCATCCTACGAGCAGTACTTC. Translation gives CASSQGRPSYEQYF.

The chain employs TRBV11-2 and TRBJ2-5, with a possible D match to TRBD1 (5 bases). The V gene's germline CDR1 is SGHAT and CDR2 FQNNGV. Trimming shortened V by 1 base and J by 5 bases, and 14 bases separated the two germline ends. There are 15 residues in the CDR3. The CDR3 protein is CASSLGQPPRETQYF. The CDR3 DNA follows: TGTGCCAGCAGCTTAGGACAGCCCCCTAGGGAGACCCAGTACTTC.

The J gene is TRBJ2-1, the V gene TRBV19; TRBD2 agrees at 8 bases. After removal of 4 bases from V and 4 bases from J, the junction contained 6 bases not matched to a gene. Germline-derived CDR1 and CDR2 are LNHDA and SQIVND (reference sequence). The CDR3 consists of 15 residues. The CDR3 DNA is TGTGCCAGTAGTAAGAGCGGGAGAGATTACAATGAGCAGTTCTTC. Translating gives CASSKSGRDYNEQFF.

The J gene is TRBJ1-5, the V gene TRBV19, with 8 bases lining up with TRBD1. V shed 5 bases and J 3 bases; nucleotides not matched to a gene: 9. CDR1 is LNHDA and CDR2 is SQIVND in the germline V gene (reference sequence). The CDR3 covers 16 residues. CDR3 in DNA: TGTGCCAGTAGTTCTGGGACAGGTTTACTCAATCAGCCCCAGCATTTT. Translating gives CASSSGTGLLNQPQHF.

The chain has TRBV6-5 and TRBJ2-5, with 7 bases lining up with TRBD1. Trimming at V came to 4 bases and at J to 0 bases, leaving 5 bases not matched to a gene. The CDR3 is made up of 15 amino acids. The germline gives CDR1 MNHEY, CDR2 SVGAGI. Here the CDR3 DNA reads TGTGCCAGCAGTTCAAACAGGGGCTACCAAGAGACCCAGTACTTC. Translated: CASSSNRGYQETQYF.

This clone was counted once. The chain uses TRBV18 and TRBJ1-2; 7 bases are shared with TRBD1. The germline V gene has CDR1 KGHSH and CDR2 LQKENI. J was trimmed by 1 base and V by 2 bases; bases with no gene match: 1. The CDR3 totals 14 residues. This CDR3 reads CASSPGTDNYGYTF. CDR3 nucleotides: TGTGCCAGCTCACCAGGGACAGATAACTATGGCTACACCTTC.

This chain connects TRBV19 to TRBJ1-3; perhaps TRBD1 as D (6 bases). CDR1 LNHDA and CDR2 SQIVND come from the germline V gene (reference sequence). V lost 6 bases, J lost 2 bases, and 14 bases lay in between. This CDR3 contains 15 residues. CDR3 DNA sequence: TGTGCCAGTAGCAGGACAGCCCGGACTGGAAACACCATATATTTT. Translating it yields CASSRTARTGNTIYF.

The chain is built from TRBV28 and TRBJ1-6; a weak D match, TRBD1 (5 bases). V gave up 9 bases and J gave up 6 bases, with 15 bases separating them. This CDR3 comprises 14 residues. CDR1 MDHEN and CDR2 SYDVKM come from the germline V gene. The CDR3 region has the DNA TGTGCCAGTTGGGGGGTACAGCCTAATTCACCCCTCCACTTT. This gives the protein CASWGVQPNSPLHF. The whole variable domain, filled in from reference TRBV28 and TRBJ1-6, reads DVKVTQSSRYLVKRTGEKVFLECVQDMDHENMFWYRQDPGLGLRLIYFSYDVKMKEKGDIPEGYSVSREKKERFSLILESASTNQTSMYLCASWGVQPNSPLHFGNGTRLTVT.

The V call is TRBV12-3 or TRBV12-4, the J call TRBJ1-1; D call uncertain. Trimming cost V 8 bases and J 1 base, with 11 bases left between them. The CDR3 spans 13 residues. The CDR3 DNA is TGTGCCAGCTGTAAGGCAGAGAACACTGAAGCTTTCTTT. This sequence encodes CASCKAENTEAFF.

The table lists this clone with a few counts. V gene TRBV2 combines with J gene TRBJ1-6, with TRBD1 identical over 9 bases. This CDR3 spans 14 amino acids. The germline CDR1 and CDR2 sequences are SNHLY and FYNNEI. V lost 8 bases, J lost 7 bases, and 6 bases stayed unmatched. The CDR3 bases are TGTGCCAGCGTTTTAGGGACAGGGAATTCACCCCTCCACTTT. Protein: CASVLGTGNSPLHF. Combining the CDR3 with reference TRBV2 and TRBJ1-6 gives the whole variable domain EPEVTQTPSHQVTQMGQEVILRCVPISNHLYFYWYRQILGQKVEFLVSFYNNEISEKSEIFDDQFSVERPDGSNFTLKIRSTKLEDSAMYFCASVLGTGNSPLHFGNGTRLTVT.

The rearrangement joins TRBV29-1 to TRBJ2-5; 9 bases are a match to TRBD1. Germline CDR1 reads SQVTM; CDR2 reads ANQGSEA. The CDR3 sequence is 13 residues long. The junction had 7 bases not matched to a gene; V was cut back by 6 bases and J by 5 bases. The CDR3 nucleotides read TGCAGCGTGGACAGGGGCATGGGGGAGACCCAGTACTTC. The encoded protein is CSVDRGMGETQYF.

This chain uses TRBV2 with TRBJ2-7, with a tentative D call TRBD2 (6 bases). V shed 6 bases and J shed 1 base, with 16 bases lying between them. The CDR3 totals 15 residues. Germline loops: CDR1 SNHLY, CDR2 FYNNEI. The CDR3 spells CASRRQWEDSYEQYF. CDR3 DNA sequence: TGTGCCAGCAGACGACAGTGGGAGGATTCCTACGAGCAGTACTTC.

The chain is built from TRBV18 and TRBJ1-2; possible D gene TRBD1, 5 bases. Germline values: CDR1 KGHSH, CDR2 LQKENI. Deletions cut 2 bases from V and 6 bases from J, with 13 bases between. This CDR3 comprises 14 residues. CDR3 DNA sequence: TGTGCCAGCTCACCATCCGTGGGGGACGATGGCTACACCTTC. It translates to CASSPSVGDDGYTF.

The CDR3 here is CASSGGQGVLGEQFF. The CDR3 coding sequence is TGCGCCAGCAGCGGGGGACAGGGGGTGTTGGGAGAGCAGTTCTTC. V is TRBV10-1 and J is TRBJ2-1; 11 bases line up with TRBD1. From germline, CDR1 is WNHNN and CDR2 SYGVQD (reference sequence). Unmatched junction bases numbered 11, after V lost 6 bases and J lost 10 bases. The CDR3 sequence is 15 residues long.

A single count supports this clone. V is TRBV6-6 and J is TRBJ1-1, with unresolved D. CDR3 length equals 13 residues. From germline, CDR1 is MNHNY and CDR2 SVGAGI (reference sequence). Trimming removed 0 bases at V and 6 bases at J, with 8 bases between. CDR3 nucleotide sequence: TGTGCCAGCAGTTACTCGGGGTTCCCTGAAGCTTTCTTT. Its protein is CASSYSGFPEAFF.

This clone occurred once. The chain is built from TRBV5-1 and TRBJ1-4, with a weak D call TRBD1 (5 bases). V was trimmed by 2 bases and J by 7 bases, leaving 18 bases between them. The CDR3 is made up of 16 amino acids. Germline loops: CDR1 SGHRS, CDR2 YFSETQ. The CDR3 sequence is CASSLMPQGGSEKLFF. The DNA of the CDR3 is TGCGCCAGCAGCTTAATGCCGCAGGGAGGTAGTGAAAAACTGTTTTTT.

The V call is TRBV7-9, the J call TRBJ1-1; TRBD1 aligns across 7 bases. This CDR3 has 13 residues. Looked up from germline, CDR1 is SEHNR and CDR2 is FQNEAQ (reference sequence). After removal of 10 bases from V and 0 bases from J, the junction contained 5 bases not matched to a gene. CDR3 sequence: CATSGQLNTEAFF. Written as DNA, the CDR3 is TGTGCCACCTCGGGACAGTTGAACACTGAAGCTTTCTTT.

The rearrangement links TRBV6-5 to TRBJ1-1, with 7 bases aligning to TRBD1. The trim removed 0 bases at V and 4 bases at J, leaving 8 bases unmatched. CDR1 is MNHEY and CDR2 is SVGAGI in the germline V gene. The CDR3 sequence is 16 residues long. The CDR3, as DNA: TGTGCCAGCAGTTACTCTCCGGACAGGTTCGGCACTGAAGCTTTCTTT. The encoded protein is CASSYSPDRFGTEAFF.

The rearrangement joins TRBV5-1 to TRBJ2-3; the match to TRBD1 covers 7 bases. CDR3 length: 15 amino acids. Germline CDR1 SGHRS, CDR2 YFSETQ. Unmatched junction bases numbered 4, after V lost 3 bases and J lost 0 bases. CDR3 coding DNA: TGCGCCAGCAGCTGGACAGGCCCTAGCACAGATACGCAGTATTTT. This codes for CASSWTGPSTDTQYF. The entire variable domain, with the rest obtained from reference TRBV5-1 and TRBJ2-3, is as follows: KAGVTQTPRYLIKTRGQQVTLSCSPISGHRSVSWYQQTPGQGLQFLFEYFSETQRNKGNFPGRFSGRQFSNSRSEMNVSTLELGDSALYLCASSWTGPSTDTQYFGPGTRLTVL.

V and J are TRBV29-1 and TRBJ2-1; TRBD2 matches at 13 bases. The length of the CDR3 is 13 residues. Germline assignment: CDR1 SQVTM and CDR2 ANQGSEA. The J segment lost 9 bases and the V segment lost 6 bases, leaving 5 bases of the junction unmatched. CDR3 in amino acids: CSVLLAGGGEQFF. The DNA of the CDR3 is TGCAGCGTCTTACTAGCGGGAGGGGGTGAGCAGTTCTTC.

The rearrangement uses TRBV2 and TRBJ2-7; D remains unclear. CDR1 and CDR2 from the germline V gene are SNHLY and FYNNEI. The V and J ends lost 3 bases and 5 bases respectively, with 14 bases between them. The length of the CDR3 is 14 residues. The CDR3 region is CASSDRQGLNEQYF. In DNA form, the CDR3 reads TGTGCCAGCAGTGATCGTCAAGGATTAAACGAGCAGTACTTC.

J is TRBJ2-7 and V is TRBV27; the D call may be TRBD1 or TRBD2 (5 bases each). The V gene's germline CDR1 is MNHEY and CDR2 SMNVEV (reference sequence). This CDR3 has 16 amino acids. V gave up 5 bases and J gave up 0 bases, with 17 bases separating them. CDR3 region: CASSGPGRLSSYEQYF. Here the CDR3 DNA reads TGTGCCAGCAGTGGGCCGGGACGACTGAGCTCCTACGAGCAGTACTTC.

The chain carries TRBV6-5 and TRBJ2-2; D is uncertain. V was shortened by 6 bases and J by 3 bases, with 11 bases between the two germline ends. In germline, CDR1 is MNHEY, CDR2 SVGAGI. There are 14 residues in the CDR3. The CDR3 spells CASSTPLDTGELFF. CDR3 DNA: TGTGCCAGCAGCACCCCCTTAGACACCGGGGAGCTGTTTTTT.

J is TRBJ2-1 and V is TRBV7-6; tentatively, D is TRBD1 (6 bases). V was pared by 4 bases and J by 7 bases, with 14 bases between. Germline-derived CDR1 and CDR2 are SGHVS and FNYEAQ. The CDR3 has 14 amino acids. CDR3 in DNA: TGTGCCAGCAGCTCCCTGGAGGACAGTAATGAGCAGTTCTTC. This translates into CASSSLEDSNEQFF.

Notes on this clone: One end of the junction does not line up with germline, which may come from a read error. V is TRBV6-1 and J is TRBJ2-1; 10 nucleotides match TRBD1. Germline CDR1 reads MNHNS; CDR2 reads SASEGT. CDR3 length equals 13 residues. This CDR3 reads CASSDRDRGAILF. In nucleotides, the CDR3 is TGTGCCAGCAGTGATAGGGACAGGGGTGCCATCCTCTTC.

This chain connects TRBV19 to TRBJ1-1; D is uncertain. This CDR3 contains 12 residues. V was pared by 7 bases and J by 3 bases, with 9 bases between. In germline, CDR1 is LNHDA, CDR2 SQIVND (reference sequence). The CDR3 region has the DNA TGTGCCAGTAACGAAGGCGACACTGAAGCTTTCTTT. The encoded protein is CASNEGDTEAFF.

The rearrangement links TRBV5-1 to TRBJ2-1; 12 bases are a match to TRBD2. The CDR3 sequence is 15 residues long. V lost 3 bases and J lost 8; bases outside the gene matches: 6. From germline, CDR1 is SGHRS and CDR2 YFSETQ. The CDR3 spells CASSWTSGTRDEQFF. DNA for the CDR3: TGCGCCAGCAGCTGGACTAGCGGGACTAGAGATGAGCAGTTCTTC.

This chain joins TRBV7-9 and TRBJ2-3, with D perhaps TRBD2 (6 bases). Germline assignment: CDR1 SEHNR and CDR2 FQNEAQ (reference sequence). The CDR3 is 16 residues long. Trimming pared 5 bases from V and 0 bases from J, leaving 15 bases between. CDR3 nucleotide sequence: TGTGCCAGCAGCCCGAGGGCGGGGTCTAGCACAGATACGCAGTATTTT. Translated: CASSPRAGSSTDTQYF.

A few counts support this clone. This chain connects TRBV5-1 to TRBJ2-5, with a weak D call TRBD2 (6 bases). Trimming removed 2 bases at V and 5 bases at J, with 13 bases between. Germline V lookup: CDR1 SGHRS, CDR2 YFSETQ. The CDR3 loop spans 14 amino acids. Written as DNA, the CDR3 is TGCGCCAGCAGCTTCGCCCCTGGGGGGGAGACCCAGTACTTC. Its translation is CASSFAPGGETQYF.

The chain links TRBV5-1 to TRBJ2-5; D gene unclear. CDR1 and CDR2 (germline): SGHRS, YFSETQ. Between the trimmed V and J ends, which lost 1 base and 4 bases, there was a span of 8 bases. CDR3 length: 13 amino acids. The CDR3 DNA follows: TGCGCCAGCAGCTTGCTGCTGGGAGAGACCCAGTACTTC. Translating it yields CASSLLLGETQYF. The full variable domain, with the rest looked up from reference TRBV5-1 and TRBJ2-5, is KAGVTQTPRYLIKTRGQQVTLSCSPISGHRSVSWYQQTPGQGLQFLFEYFSETQRNKGNFPGRFSGRQFSNSRSEMNVSTLELGDSALYLCASSLLLGETQYFGPGTRLLVL.

The V and J genes are TRBV4-1 and TRBJ1-3, with D uncertain. The CDR3 extends over 15 amino acids. Trimming left V 0 bases short and J 2 bases short, with 8 bases between. Germline loops: CDR1 MGHRA, CDR2 YSYEKL. CDR3 amino acids: CASSQDSFTGNTIYF. CDR3 coding DNA: TGCGCCAGCAGCCAAGATTCCTTTACTGGAAACACCATATATTTT.